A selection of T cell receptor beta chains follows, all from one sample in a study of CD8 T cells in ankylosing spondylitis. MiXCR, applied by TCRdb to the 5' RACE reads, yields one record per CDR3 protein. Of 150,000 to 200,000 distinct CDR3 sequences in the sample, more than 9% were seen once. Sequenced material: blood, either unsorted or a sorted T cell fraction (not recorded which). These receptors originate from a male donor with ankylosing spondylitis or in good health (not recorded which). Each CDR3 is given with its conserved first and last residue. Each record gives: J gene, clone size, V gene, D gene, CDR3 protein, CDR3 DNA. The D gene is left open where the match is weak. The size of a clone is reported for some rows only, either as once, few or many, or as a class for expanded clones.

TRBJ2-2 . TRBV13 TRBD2 CASRTSGEGTGELFF TGTGCCAGCAGGACTAGCGGGGAAGGAACCGGGGAGCTGTTTTTT
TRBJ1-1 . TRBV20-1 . CSASRHGSFPEAFF TGCAGTGCTAGTCGACACGGAAGCTTCCCTGAAGCTTTCTTT
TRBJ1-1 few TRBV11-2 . CASSLDLRDEAFF TGTGCCAGCAGCTTAGATCTAAGGGATGAAGCTTTCTTT
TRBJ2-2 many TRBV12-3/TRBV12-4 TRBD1 CATQRQGAGELFF TGTGCCACCCAACGACAGGGGGCCGGGGAGCTGTTTTTT
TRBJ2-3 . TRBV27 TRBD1 CASSLSWGTASTDTQYF TGTGCCAGCAGTTTATCTTGGGGGACAGCTAGCACAGATACGCAGTATTTT
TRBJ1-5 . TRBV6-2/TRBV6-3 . CASWGSERNQPQHF TGTGCCAGCTGGGGGTCTGAGAGGAATCAGCCCCAGCATTTT
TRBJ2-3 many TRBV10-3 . CAIADRRQYF TGTGCCATCGCGGACCGAAGACAGTATTTT
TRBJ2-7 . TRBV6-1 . CASSGRQGGSTYEQYF TGTGCCAGCAGTGGCCGACAGGGAGGGTCCACCTACGAGCAGTACTTC
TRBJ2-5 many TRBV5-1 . CASGASGLFQETQYF TGCGCCAGCGGAGCCTCGGGACTCTTCCAAGAGACCCAGTACTTC
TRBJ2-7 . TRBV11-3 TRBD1 CASSTDRAYEQYF TGTGCCAGCAGTACCGACAGGGCCTACGAGCAGTACTTC
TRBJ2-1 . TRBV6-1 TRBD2 CASSPLRLAGGQNEQFF TGTGCCAGCAGTCCCCTCCGACTAGCGGGGGGGCAGAATGAGCAGTTCTTC
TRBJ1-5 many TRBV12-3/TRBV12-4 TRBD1 CASSFDRGGSNQPQHF TGTGCCAGCAGTTTTGACAGGGGGGGAAGCAATCAGCCCCAGCATTTT
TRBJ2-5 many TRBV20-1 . CSARGSGETQYF TGCAGTGCTAGAGGCTCCGGAGAGACCCAGTACTTC
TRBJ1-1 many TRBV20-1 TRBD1 CSASRGGPMNTEAFF TGCAGTGCTTCCAGGGGGGGCCCTATGAACACTGAAGCTTTCTTT
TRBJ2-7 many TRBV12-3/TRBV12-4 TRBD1 CASSSYGTGDYEQYF TGTGCCAGCAGTTCCTACGGGACAGGGGACTACGAGCAGTACTTC
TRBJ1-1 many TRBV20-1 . CSARVAGSTEAFF TGCAGTGCTAGAGTTGCGGGAAGCACTGAAGCTTTCTTT
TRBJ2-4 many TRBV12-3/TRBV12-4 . CASSFQQALAKNIQYF TGTGCCAGCAGTTTTCAGCAAGCTCTAGCCAAAAACATTCAGTACTTC
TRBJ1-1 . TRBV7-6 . CASSRNSAGTEAFF TGTGCCAGCAGTCGCAACTCAGCTGGGACTGAAGCTTTCTTT
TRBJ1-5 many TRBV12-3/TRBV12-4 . CASTIQTGPNQPQHF TGTGCCAGCACCATACAGACAGGACCAAATCAGCCCCAGCATTTT
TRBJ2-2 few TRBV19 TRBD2 CASSHGTSDPSSRTGELFF TGTGCCAGTAGTCACGGGACTAGCGACCCATCGAGTCGGACCGGGGAGCTGTTTTTT
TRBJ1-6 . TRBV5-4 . CASSLDGGGDSPLHF TGTGCCAGCAGCTTGGATGGGGGCGGGGATTCACCCCTCCACTTT
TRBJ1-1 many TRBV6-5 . CASSYYPVNTEAFF TGTGCCAGCAGTTACTATCCCGTTAACACTGAAGCTTTCTTT
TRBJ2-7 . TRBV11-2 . CASSSDRDVSYEQYF TGTGCCAGCAGTTCAGACCGGGACGTTTCCTACGAGCAGTACTTC
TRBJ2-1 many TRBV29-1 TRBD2 CSVEPTNLAGEGNEQFF TGCAGCGTTGAACCTACCAATCTAGCGGGAGAGGGCAATGAGCAGTTCTTC
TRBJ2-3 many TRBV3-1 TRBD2 CASSHSSGGGSVADTQYF TGTGCCAGCAGCCATAGTAGCGGGGGTGGGTCAGTAGCAGATACGCAGTATTTT
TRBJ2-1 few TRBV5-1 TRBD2 CASSAGLADNEQFF TGCGCCAGCAGTGCGGGACTAGCGGACAATGAGCAGTTCTTC
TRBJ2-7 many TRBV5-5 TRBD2 CASSLTGTSGNYEQYF TGTGCCAGCAGCTTGACCGGGACTAGCGGGAACTACGAGCAGTACTTC
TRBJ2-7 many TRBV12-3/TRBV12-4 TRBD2 CASSLSNIAGEVYEQYF TGTGCCAGCAGTTTATCAAATATAGCGGGAGAGGTCTACGAGCAGTACTTC
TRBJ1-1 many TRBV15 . CATSRRLNTEAFF TGTGCCACCAGCAGAAGATTGAACACTGAAGCTTTCTTT
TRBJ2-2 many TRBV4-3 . CASSQEGGNTGELFF TGCGCCAGCAGCCAAGAGGGAGGGAACACCGGGGAGCTGTTTTTT
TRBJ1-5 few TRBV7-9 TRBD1 CASSLEGGWNQPQHF TGTGCCAGCAGCTTAGAAGGGGGCTGGAATCAGCCCCAGCATTTT
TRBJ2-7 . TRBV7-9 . CASSLDGSEQYF TGTGCCAGCAGCTTAGATGGAAGCGAGCAGTACTTC
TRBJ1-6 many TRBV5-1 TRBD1 CASSFGQGFNSPLHF TGCGCCAGCAGCTTCGGACAGGGTTTTAATTCACCCCTCCACTTT
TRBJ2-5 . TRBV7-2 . CASSSLGSGTQYF TGTGCCAGCAGCTCACTAGGATCCGGGACCCAGTACTTC
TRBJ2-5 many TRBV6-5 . CASRIGGETQYF TGTGCCAGCAGGATCGGAGGGGAGACCCAGTACTTC
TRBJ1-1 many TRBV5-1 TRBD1 CASSLAGTGMNTEAFF TGCGCCAGCAGCTTGGCTGGGACAGGAATGAACACTGAAGCTTTCTTT
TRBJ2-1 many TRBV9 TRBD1 CASSVDDRGELSPF TGTGCCAGCAGCGTAGACGACAGGGGGGAGTTGTCGCCCTTC
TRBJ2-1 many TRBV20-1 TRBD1 CSARTQGAYNEQFF TGCAGTGCTCGTACACAGGGGGCCTACAATGAGCAGTTCTTC
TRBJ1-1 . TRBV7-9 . CASSLSLGNTEAFF TGTGCCAGCAGCTTAAGTCTGGGGAACACTGAAGCTTTCTTT
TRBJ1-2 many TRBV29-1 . CSVGDSPRGYTF TGCAGCGTAGGGGACTCCCCAAGAGGCTACACCTTC
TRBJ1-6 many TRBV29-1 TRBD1 CSAGTARDSPLHF TGCAGCGCCGGGACAGCCCGCGATTCACCCCTCCACTTT
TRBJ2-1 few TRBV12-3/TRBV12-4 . CASSLLAGRNEQFF TGTGCCAGCAGTTTACTTGCGGGGCGCAATGAGCAGTTCTTC
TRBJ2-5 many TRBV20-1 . CSALLPGSGQETQYF TGCAGTGCTTTACTGCCCGGGAGCGGTCAAGAGACCCAGTACTTC
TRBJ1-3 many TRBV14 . CASSQEFGSPVSSGNTIYF TGTGCCAGCAGCCAAGAGTTTGGGTCTCCGGTGAGCTCTGGAAACACCATATATTTT
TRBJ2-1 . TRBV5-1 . CASSLELSEEQFF TGCGCCAGCAGCTTAGAGCTCTCTGAGGAGCAGTTCTTC
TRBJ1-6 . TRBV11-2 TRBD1 CASSWDRAGNSPLHF TGTGCCAGCAGCTGGGACAGGGCCGGCAATTCACCCCTCCACTTT
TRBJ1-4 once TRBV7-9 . CASSPIGRPNEKLFF TGTGCCAGCAGCCCGATTGGACGTCCTAATGAAAAACTGTTTTTT
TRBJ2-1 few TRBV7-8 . CASSSTAPGIYNEQFF TGTGCCAGCAGCTCGACAGCCCCTGGGATCTACAATGAGCAGTTCTTC
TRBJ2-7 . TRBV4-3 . CASSQDREAYEQYF TGCGCCAGCAGCCAAGATCGGGAAGCCTACGAGCAGTACTTC
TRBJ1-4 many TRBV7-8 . CASSFTVEQGNEKLFF TGTGCCAGCAGCTTTACAGTGGAGCAGGGAAATGAAAAACTGTTTTTT
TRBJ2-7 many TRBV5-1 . CASSLQTGSYEQYF TGCGCCAGCAGCCTTCAAACGGGCTCCTACGAGCAGTACTTC
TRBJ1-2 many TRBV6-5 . CASSFSTGYGYTF TGTGCCAGCAGTTTCTCGACAGGCTATGGCTACACCTTC
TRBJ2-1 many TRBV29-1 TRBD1 CSVVGRGLRYNEQFF TGCAGCGTTGTGGGCAGGGGGCTCAGGTACAATGAGCAGTTCTTC
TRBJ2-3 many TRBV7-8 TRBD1 CASSFYSQTGAGDTQYF TGTGCCAGCAGCTTTTACTCACAAACAGGGGCGGGAGATACGCAGTATTTT
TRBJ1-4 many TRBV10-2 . CASSEREVTNEKLFF TGCGCCAGCAGTGAGAGGGAGGTCACTAATGAAAAACTGTTTTTT
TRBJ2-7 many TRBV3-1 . CASGSSYEQYF TGTGCCAGCGGGAGCTCCTACGAGCAGTACTTC
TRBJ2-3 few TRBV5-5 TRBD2 CASSLRAGGHTQYF TGTGCCAGCAGCTTGAGAGCGGGGGGCCATACGCAGTATTTT
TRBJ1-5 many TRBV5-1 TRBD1 CASSAGTQGVNQPQHF TGCGCCAGCAGCGCCGGGACCCAGGGGGTCAATCAGCCCCAGCATTTT
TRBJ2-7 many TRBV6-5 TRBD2 CASSYSSSGGFQYF TGTGCCAGCAGTTACTCCTCTAGCGGGGGGTTCCAGTACTTC